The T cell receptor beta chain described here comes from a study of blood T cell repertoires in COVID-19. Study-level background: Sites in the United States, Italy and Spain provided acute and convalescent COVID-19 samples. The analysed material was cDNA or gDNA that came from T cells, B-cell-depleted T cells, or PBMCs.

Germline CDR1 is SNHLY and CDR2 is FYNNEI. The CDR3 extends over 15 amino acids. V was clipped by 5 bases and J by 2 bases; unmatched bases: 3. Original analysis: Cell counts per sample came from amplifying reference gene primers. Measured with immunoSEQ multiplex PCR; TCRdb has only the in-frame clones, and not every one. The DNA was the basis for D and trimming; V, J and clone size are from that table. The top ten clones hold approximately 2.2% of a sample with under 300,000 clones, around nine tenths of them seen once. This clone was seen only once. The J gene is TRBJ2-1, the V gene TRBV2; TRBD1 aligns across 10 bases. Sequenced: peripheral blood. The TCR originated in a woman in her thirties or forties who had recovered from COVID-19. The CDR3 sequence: CASSRDRGPYNEQFF. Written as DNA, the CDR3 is TGTGCCAGCAGTCGAGACAGGGGGCCCTACAATGAGCAGTTCTTC.